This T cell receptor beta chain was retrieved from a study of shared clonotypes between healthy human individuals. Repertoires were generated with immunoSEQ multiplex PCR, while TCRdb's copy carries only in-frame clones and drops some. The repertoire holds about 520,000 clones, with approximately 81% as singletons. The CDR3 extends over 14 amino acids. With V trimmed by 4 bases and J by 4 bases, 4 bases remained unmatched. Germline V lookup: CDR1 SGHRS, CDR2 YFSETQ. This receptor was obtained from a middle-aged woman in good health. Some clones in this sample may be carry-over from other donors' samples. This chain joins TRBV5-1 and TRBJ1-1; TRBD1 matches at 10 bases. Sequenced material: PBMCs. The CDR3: CASSGTGVGTEAFF. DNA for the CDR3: TGCGCCAGCAGCGGGACAGGGGTAGGCACTGAAGCTTTCTTT.